This TCR beta chain was recorded in a study of Tregs in tolerant kidney transplant recipients. Study results and limitations: Activated donor B cell expansion appeared to reveal the most relevant donor-specific TCRbeta repertoire. Donor-specific Treg expansion exceeded global Treg expansion in tolerant patients, suggesting antigen drive. No direct test of biological reproducibility was done here.

The germline V gene has CDR1 SGHVS and CDR2 FNYEAQ. The CDR3 has 16 amino acids. J gave up 2 bases and V 4 bases, and 5 bases lay outside the gene matches. TCRdb's copy holds only in-frame clones and misses some; the assay was immunoSEQ multiplex PCR. The sample lists some 47,000 clones, 89% occurring once. Mixed chimerism was transient after nonmyeloablative marrow transplants from related graft donors. This clone appeared a single time. Its antigen is not known. The specimen was CD8+ T cells from blood (PBMCs), collected 12 months after the transplant. The clonotype was recovered from a human patient who received a combined kidney and bone marrow transplant. Some T cells may be supplied by the graft donor. The chain joins TRBV7-6 to TRBJ2-3, with 11 bases identical to TRBD2. CDR3 in DNA: TGTGCCAGCAGCTATATAGCGGGGGGGCCCACAGATACGCAGTATTTT. This sequence encodes CASSYIAGGPTDTQYF.